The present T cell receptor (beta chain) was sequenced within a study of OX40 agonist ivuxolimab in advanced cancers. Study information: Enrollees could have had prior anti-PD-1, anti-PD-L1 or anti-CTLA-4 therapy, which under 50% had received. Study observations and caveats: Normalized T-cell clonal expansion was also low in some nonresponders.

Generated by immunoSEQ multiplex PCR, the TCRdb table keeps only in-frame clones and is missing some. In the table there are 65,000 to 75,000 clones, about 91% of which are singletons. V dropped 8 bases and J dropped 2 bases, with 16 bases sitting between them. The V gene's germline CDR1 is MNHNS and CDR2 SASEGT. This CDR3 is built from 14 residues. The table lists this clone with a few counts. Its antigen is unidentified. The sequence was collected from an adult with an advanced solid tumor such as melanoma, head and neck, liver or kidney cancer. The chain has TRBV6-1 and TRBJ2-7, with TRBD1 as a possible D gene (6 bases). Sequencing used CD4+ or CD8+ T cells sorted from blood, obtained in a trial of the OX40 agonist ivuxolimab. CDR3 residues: CASSKVRTAYEQYF. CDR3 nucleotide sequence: TGTGCCAGCTCAAAAGTCAGGACAGCCTACGAGCAGTACTTC.